These 21 T cell receptor beta chains were sequenced from one sample in a study of cytomegalovirus exposure and HLA in healthy donors. PCR primers comprised 60 Vbeta and 13 Jbeta primers. The data were produced by immunoSEQ multiplex PCR, yet TCRdb's version contains in-frame clones alone and is incomplete. The table shows approximately 190,000 clones, with 84% occurring only once. The sequenced sample consisted of PBMCs. These receptors came from a woman aged 45-59 years in good health and CMV-seropositive.

The chain links TRBV18 to TRBJ2-3; a weak D match, TRBD1 (6 bases). Trimming removed 6 bases at V and 2 bases at J, with 18 bases between. The germline CDR1 and CDR2 sequences are KGHSH and LQKENI. This CDR3 has 16 residues. The CDR3 DNA follows: TGTGCCAGCTCCCTAAATGAACAGGGCCCCACAGATACGCAGTATTTT. Translating gives CASSLNEQGPTDTQYF.

V is TRBV6-1 and J is TRBJ2-7, with D possibly matching TRBD2 (6 bases). Per germline, CDR1 MNHNS and CDR2 SASEGT. Between the trimmed V and J ends, which lost 3 bases and 3 bases, there was a span of 12 bases. The CDR3 extends over 14 amino acids. CDR3 in amino acids: CASSDSGLFYEQYF. As DNA, the CDR3 is TGTGCCAGCAGTGACAGCGGGTTATTCTACGAGCAGTACTTC.

This rearrangement joins TRBV5-6 to TRBJ1-2; D perhaps matches TRBD1 (5 bases). The CDR3 sequence is 13 residues long. The V and J ends lost 0 bases and 8 bases respectively, with 11 bases between them. Per the germline V gene, CDR1 is SGHDT and CDR2 is YYEEEE. In DNA form, the CDR3 reads TGTGCCAGCAGCTTGGTAGGGGCAAGGGGCTACACCTTC. Residues: CASSLVGARGYTF.

The V call is TRBV6-6, the J call TRBJ2-7; 9 bases are shared with TRBD1. This CDR3 region has 14 residues. Germline trimming cut 6 bases from V and 4 bases from J; bases unmatched to any gene: 7. Germline CDR1 and CDR2: MNHNY and SVGAGI (reference sequence). The CDR3 loop is CASSGQGRGYEQYF. CDR3 DNA: TGTGCCAGCAGCGGACAGGGGCGAGGGTACGAGCAGTACTTC.

This chain joins TRBV11-2 and TRBJ2-1, with TRBD1 matching over 9 bases. The ends lost 5 bases at V and 7 bases at J; junction bases unmatched: 6. CDR3 size: 14 residues. The germline gives CDR1 SGHAT, CDR2 FQNNGV. This chain's CDR3 is CASSPRTGENEQFF. As DNA, the CDR3 is TGTGCCAGCAGCCCCCGGACAGGGGAAAATGAGCAGTTCTTC.

V usage is TRBV5-4 and J usage is TRBJ2-7; the D is unclear. Germline V CDR1 and CDR2: SGHNT, YYREEE (reference sequence). This CDR3 comprises 13 residues. Between the trimmed V and J ends, which lost 4 bases and 2 bases, there was a span of 10 bases. The CDR3 DNA is TGTGCCAGCAGCACCGGAGTGCCCTACGAGCAGTACTTC. Amino acids: CASSTGVPYEQYF.

This clone rates as medium-sized. The rearrangement links TRBV6-5 to TRBJ2-1; 8 nucleotides line up with TRBD2. Trimming cost V 0 bases and J 8 bases; bases outside gene matches: 6. This CDR3 region has 15 residues. CDR1 and CDR2 (germline): MNHEY, SVGAGI. CDR3 loop: CASSYSSGGPDEQFF. As DNA, the CDR3 is TGTGCCAGCAGTTACTCATCGGGGGGGCCTGATGAGCAGTTCTTC.

V is TRBV5-1 and J is TRBJ2-5; D might be TRBD1 (8 bases). V lost 2 bases and J lost 4, with 12 bases in between. CDR1 and CDR2 from the germline V gene are SGHRS and YFSETQ. The CDR3 length is 14 residues. The CDR3 loop is CASSLTGGGETQYF. DNA of the CDR3: TGCGCCAGCAGCTTAACAGGGGGGGGAGAGACCCAGTACTTC.

This rearrangement joins TRBV19 to TRBJ2-3; TRBD2 aligns across 12 bases. Germline lookup yields CDR1 LNHDA and CDR2 SQIVND (reference sequence). V was pared by 6 bases and J by 6 bases, with 7 bases of the junction left unmatched. CDR3 length equals 15 residues. Here the CDR3 reads CASSQLAGGRDTQYF. The CDR3 DNA reads TGTGCCAGTAGCCAACTAGCGGGGGGCCGGGATACGCAGTATTTT.

This clone was seen once. The chain recombines TRBV27 with TRBJ1-2; 10 nucleotides agree with TRBD1. Germline CDR1 reads MNHEY; CDR2 reads SMNVEV (reference sequence). The V segment lost 0 bases and the J segment 5 bases; nucleotides outside the gene matches: 6. The CDR3 is made up of 16 amino acids. The CDR3 is CASSLSSGQGLYGYTF. CDR3 nucleotides: TGTGCCAGCAGTTTATCGTCGGGACAGGGGCTTTATGGCTACACCTTC.

This clone has just one count. V gene TRBV6-5 combines with J gene TRBJ1-2; D gene ambiguous. This CDR3 is built from 12 residues. V gave up 5 bases and J gave up 4 bases, with 8 bases separating them. Germline V gene lookup returns CDR1 MNHEY and CDR2 SVGAGI. In nucleotides, the CDR3 is TGTGCCAGCAGTGCGACTTCCTATGGCTACACCTTC. It translates to CASSATSYGYTF.

The chain employs TRBV7-8 and TRBJ2-7; 7 bases fit TRBD2. The V gene end was trimmed by 5 bases and the J gene end by 3 bases; junction bases not matched to a gene: 7. The CDR3 extends over 14 amino acids. Germline CDR1 SGHVS, CDR2 FQNEAQ. Here the CDR3 reads CASSDPSGNYEQYF. As DNA, the CDR3 is TGTGCCAGCAGCGACCCTAGCGGCAACTACGAGCAGTACTTC.

As for this clone: This same CDR3 is encoded by further DNA sequences in the sample. The V call is TRBV6-5, the J call TRBJ2-7, with a tentative D call TRBD2 (6 bases). Looked up from germline, CDR1 is MNHEY and CDR2 is SVGAGI. V shed 2 bases and J shed 3 bases, with 8 bases lying between them. The CDR3 length is 13 residues. DNA of the CDR3: TGTGCCAGCAGTTACGGGGGGAGCTACGAGCAGTACTTC. Its protein is CASSYGGSYEQYF.

Note on this clone: Other DNA sequences in this sample translate to the same CDR3. The chain recombines TRBV5-1 with TRBJ1-1; no clear D. This CDR3 contains 13 residues. The ends were cut back, 8 bases at V and 0 bases at J, with 11 bases in the middle. The germline gives CDR1 SGHRS, CDR2 YFSETQ. CDR3 DNA sequence: TGCGCCAGTAGAACCTCGATGAACACTGAAGCTTTCTTT. Amino acids: CASRTSMNTEAFF.

This clone was detected only a few times. The chain is built from TRBV5-6 and TRBJ2-1; maybe TRBD1 (6 bases). This CDR3 has 15 amino acids. The V end was cut by 4 bases, the J end by 7 bases, with 18 bases between. Germline CDR1 reads SGHDT; CDR2 reads YYEEEE. The DNA for the CDR3 is TGTGCCAGCAGCATTCTCAGGGGCGCACGTAATGAGCAGTTCTTC. Encoded protein: CASSILRGARNEQFF.

This chain uses TRBV6-6 with TRBJ2-7; 9 bases map to TRBD1. Germline V gives CDR1 MNHNY, CDR2 SVGAGI (reference sequence). The junction had 6 bases not matched to a gene; V was cut back by 3 bases and J by 3 bases. The CDR3 spans 15 residues. The CDR3 DNA is TGTGCCAGCAGTTATTTCGGGACAGGGCTCTACGAGCAGTACTTC. Its protein is CASSYFGTGLYEQYF.

This chain joins TRBV27 and TRBJ2-1; 7 bases align to TRBD1. The CDR3 runs to 14 residues. Per germline, CDR1 MNHEY and CDR2 SMNVEV (reference sequence). J lost 4 bases, V lost 5 bases, and 5 bases had no gene match. In nucleotides, the CDR3 is TGTGCCAGCAGTCGGGACAGAGAGTACAATGAGCAGTTCTTC. As protein: CASSRDREYNEQFF.

This clone showed up just a few times. The genes are TRBV27 and TRBJ1-1; D unclear. Germline CDR1 is MNHEY and CDR2 is SMNVEV (reference sequence). The CDR3 extends over 13 amino acids. Trimming shortened V by 2 bases and J by 1 base, and 5 bases separated the two germline ends. CDR3 nucleotides: TGTGCCAGCAGTTTAGTCGGGAACACTGAAGCTTTCTTT. This sequence encodes CASSLVGNTEAFF.

The genes are TRBV9 and TRBJ1-2; 9 nucleotides match TRBD1. Trimming removed 6 bases from V and 2 bases from J; junction bases left unmatched: 5. CDR1 is SGDLS, CDR2 YYNGEE, per germline. The CDR3 runs 14 residues. Here the CDR3 reads CASTETGGNYGYTF. The CDR3 DNA follows: TGTGCCAGCACCGAGACAGGGGGGAACTATGGCTACACCTTC.

The chain links TRBV30 to TRBJ2-5, with 13 bases that match TRBD2. The CDR3 covers 15 residues. CDR1 is GTSNPN and CDR2 is SVGIG in the germline V gene (reference sequence). V was pared by 7 bases and J by 7 bases, with 12 bases of the junction left unmatched. The CDR3 coding sequence is TGTGCCTACCGACCGGGACTAGCGGGGTTAGGGACCCAGTACTTC. It translates to CAYRPGLAGLGTQYF.

With respect to this clone: The junction does not match germline at one end; this may be a read error. The chain links TRBV7-3 to TRBJ1-1; D possibly corresponds to TRBD1 (5 bases). CDR3 length: 17 residues. Germline lookup yields CDR1 SGHTA and CDR2 FQGTGA. The CDR3 reads CASCLGMRTLLNTEAFF. The CDR3 bases are TGTGCCAGCTGCTTGGGTATGCGGACACTATTAAACACTGAAGCTTTCTTT.